This paragraph covers one T cell receptor (beta chain) sequence. The antigen it binds to is not known. Base qualities are not at hand, and no much larger clone is one base apart. This record belongs to a study of cytomegalovirus exposure and HLA in healthy donors listed by TCRdb under 2017. For the study in its entirety: In an earlier analysis of roughly 500 of the donors, around 300 Gb of sequence data and 120 million or so unique TCR beta sequences from about 179 million T cells were reported. A later analysis re-examined previously published TCR beta repertoires from about 700 donors and added high-resolution HLA genotyping to investigate patterns of TCR occurrence. Roughly 5 DR-DQ haplotypes were treated as single units for association and clustering because of strong linkage in the cohort. Alongside the repertoire data, information on donor age, sex, ethnicity and CMV serostatus was compiled. HLA typing included class I and class II loci at four-digit resolution. A separate validation cohort of roughly 130 different subjects was used in addition to the roughly 620-subject first cohort. A later genetic analysis used genome-wide SNP genotypes for about 65% of the roughly 670 donors, treating that subset as a discovery cohort. Of the 300 to 400 genotyped donors, roughly 85% fell in the genetic ancestry cluster associated with self-reported Caucasian donors. Roughly 300 gigabases of sequencing data and approximately 93 million unique TCR sequences were included in an early release covering 550 to 800 HLA-typed donors. Every discovery cohort repertoire had been produced on one sequencing platform. An earlier analysis of approximately 640 of the donors applied high-throughput TCR beta sequencing to assess whether each TCR beta V gene segment acted as functional or pseudogenic. Rather than drawing on any new phenotypic data, the later analysis identified candidate immune exposures from TCR beta sequences and the way those sequences occurred across donors. The study used immunosequencing to profile the T cell repertoires of several hundred subjects and linked those repertoires to cytomegalovirus serostatus. On average, roughly 240,000 unique TCR beta nucleotide sequences were sequenced per donor among a few hundred genotyped donors of the cohort, with about 17% of those sequences being non-productive. The study aimed to test whether signatures of past pathogen exposure could be identified by cataloging public T cell receptors. The number of typed donors differed by locus: about 620-630 for A, B, C, DRB1 and DQB1; 500 to 550 for DQA1; roughly 600 for DPA1; and 450 to 480 for DPB1. To predict cytomegalovirus infection status, the study brought together high-throughput TCR immunosequencing, statistical association of individual TCRs with disease status, and machine learning. On the study overall, not on this receptor specifically: A later analysis reported that several top co-occurrence clusters appeared linked to parvovirus B19, influenza, CMV and Epstein-Barr virus. The study listed 150 to 200 TCR beta chains as associated with cytomegalovirus. Roughly 17 rarely observed V segments, including chromosome 9 orphons, were excluded from the earlier analysis of approximately 500 of the donors because counts were too low. Compared with the roughly 600-donor mean, donors in an Asian-associated ancestry cluster had fewer N-insertions in productive TCRs, according to a later genetic analysis. When HLA alleles, especially DR and DQ, strongly co-occurred, attributing TCR associations to individual alleles was difficult. In a later analysis, TCR association rates were found to vary across HLA loci, with the most associated TCRs seen for DRB1 alleles and the fewest for HLA-C alleles. Linkage disequilibrium might explain the correlated functional status among segregating V segments, but an unknown experimental factor could not be excluded. Because some donors lacked HLA typing at each locus, the association tests relied only on the typed subset. A later analysis found that HLA-associated TCR beta chains were more clonally expanded and had lower generation probabilities than equally common non-associated chains. The classifier was reported to diagnose cytomegalovirus status with high specificity and sensitivity in both the original and validation cohorts. While some public TCRs were present in many individuals, most TCR sequences turned up only very rarely across donors. For the cohort, immune exposure information was limited to CMV serostatus. A cluster of highly shared sequence variants was judged likely to be a technical artifact of the sequencing pipeline. A few of the identified cytomegalovirus-associated TCR beta chains were confirmed in vitro to be specific for cytomegalovirus antigens. Because the 87-base-pair reads could not distinguish some IMGT-functional V segments, including TRBV6-2 and TRBV6-3, those segments were excluded. In a later analysis, about 17,000 TCR beta sequences were associated with specific HLA alleles at a false discovery rate of 0.05. In a later genetic analysis, a missense DCLRE1C variant was associated with V-gene and J-gene trimming of TCR beta chains, and the association was replicated in an independent cohort. In an earlier analysis of 587 of the donors, most TCR beta V segments appeared in productive rearrangements about 90% or about 30% of the time, broadly matching IMGT annotations. The presence/absence analyses assumed that sequencing depth was roughly uniform across donors, and that assumption may not be true. The authors suggested that the approach could potentially be extended to other disease states and immunological phenotypes. A further reported finding was that TCR beta sequences accurately predicted the HLA-A and HLA-B alleles for most subjects in the first cohort. The cohort was sequenced for TCR beta chains only, and without alpha or paired-chain data the features that could be detected were limited. According to a later analysis, most CMV-associated TCR beta chains appeared to be HLA-restricted, and the HLA associations seemed to be driven largely by CMV exposure.

The CDR3 goes from the cysteine to the phenylalanine over 16 residues. Only the CDR3 DNA stays, 48 bases, in frame from base 1. V is pruned by 7 bases and J by 2 bases, leaving 8 bases of the junction without a gene match. CDR1 is given as SNHLY and CDR2 as FYNNEI, both from the germline V gene. The receptor library was made with the immunoSEQ multiplex PCR assay. For the multiplex PCR, a mixture combining 60 forward primers for TCR Vbeta segments and 13 reverse primers for TCR Jbeta segments was used. Amplification of the CDR3 region of rearranged TCR beta genes was performed with a multiplex PCR assay on genomic DNA. The amplified TCR beta libraries were sequenced on the Illumina HiSeq System as 87-base-pair reads. The study's processing was this. A later analysis counted approximately 74 million unique TCR beta chains across the 690 or so repertoires, and roughly 10 million of these chains were shared by at least two donors. To remove PCR and sequencing errors, raw reads were error-corrected and collapsed into unique sequences using a nearest-neighbor algorithm that merged closely related sequences. To assign V, D and J gene segments, CDR3 sequences were aligned to IMGT reference sequences. For a sequence to be retained, a match of at least six nucleotides was required to both a V gene segment and a J gene segment. Rearrangements were called productive when the CDR3 lacked stop codons and stayed in frame with V and J; all others were non-productive. CDR3 was defined by IMGT convention, running from the second conserved V-encoded cysteine to the conserved J-encoded phenylalanine. In an earlier analysis of 587 of the donors, sequences lacking an unambiguous match to a single V gene segment were excluded. In an earlier analysis of around 600 of the donors, V segments were called functional above 56.7% productive rearrangements and were called segregating when the between-donor standard deviation exceeded 5%. To diagnose cytomegalovirus status from the catalog of TCR beta chain sequences, a statistical classification framework was built. In a later analysis, V and J genes were assigned by comparing TCR nucleotide sequences against IMGT/GENE-DB human TR gene sequences. Using the TCRdist pipeline, a later analysis assigned CDR3 sequences along with most-parsimonious VDJ recombination scenarios. A later analysis defined each TCR beta chain by its CDR3 amino acid sequence plus V-gene family, and excluded reads lacking a unique V-gene family. A later analysis removed over 500 highly shared, low-generation-probability nucleotide sequences to deal with suspected cross-contamination and a sequencing artifact. In a later analysis, a clonal expansion index for each public chain was calculated from normalized within-repertoire ranks of inferred template counts. A later analysis computed generation probabilities with a VDJ recombination model fitted to out-of-frame rearrangements, and checked the results against IGoR. A later analysis scored TCR-TCR, TCR-HLA and TCR-CMV co-occurrence with hypergeometric tests, applying a repertoire-size bias correction to TCR pairs. To estimate false discovery rates, a later analysis permuted the HLA or CMV assignments 20 times. A later analysis grouped co-occurring TCRs with DBSCAN, adding TCRdist sequence similarity when clustering within HLA-allele-positive subsets. Repertoires with fewer than 30,000 or more than 120,000 public chains were left out of co-occurrence clustering, as were about 5 repertoires with anomalous nucleotide sharing. TCRdb's version of the immuneACCESS table is confined to in-frame rearrangements and falls short of the full clone set. An unresolved V gene accounts for under half of the shortfall where checked; the remainder is of unknown origin. That table is the source of V, J and clone size, and D and trimming were worked out from the DNA. The sample table shows roughly 120,000 clones, and roughly 80% are seen once. 2.5% to 3.5% of the sample rests with the top ten.

The cohort comprised approximately 700 healthy bone marrow donors. All cohort members were sampled while nominally healthy, although unrecorded immune exposures were likely present. The donor tested CMV seropositive, placing the donor among the roughly 300 seropositive members of the cohort. A peripheral blood sample was provided by each donor, and peripheral blood mononuclear cells were used for TCR beta sequencing. The Qiagen DNeasy Blood Extraction Kit was used to extract genomic DNA from the blood cell samples. This clonotype was sampled from a middle-aged woman in good health and CMV-seropositive. The chain joins TRBV2 to TRBJ2-6, with 7 bases aligning to TRBD2. Sequencing was performed on PBMCs. The CDR3 region reads CASTERTRAGANVLTF. DNA sequence: TGTGCCAGCACCGAAAGGACTAGGGCTGGGGCCAACGTCCTGACTTTC.